Presented here are 12 T cell receptor beta chains from one specimen sequenced in a study of T cells in Graves' hyperthyroidism and ophthalmopathy. From RNA transcripts, TCR beta CDR3 regions were amplified. Using the HTBI primer set, a first-round RT-PCR was run on the TCR CDR3. TCRdb reprocessed the multiplex PCR reads with MiXCR, giving one entry per CDR3 protein. The sample holds around 250,000 distinct CDR3 sequences, around 17% seen once. The sequenced material came from blood. All receptors come from a woman between 18 and 29 years old with Graves' ophthalmopathy.

This clonotype was found many times. The chain employs TRBV15 and TRBJ2-2; 14 bases map to TRBD2. Germline loops: CDR1 LNHNV, CDR2 YYDKDF (reference sequence). The CDR3 loop spans 19 amino acids. The V segment lost 0 bases and the J segment 3 bases; nucleotides outside the gene matches: 6. The CDR3 region has the DNA TGTGCCACCAGCAGAGATTTTAGACTAGCGGGAGGGCACACCGGGGAGCTGTTTTTT. Amino acids: CATSRDFRLAGGHTGELFF.

This clonotype came up many times. CDR3 residues: CASARTRTGGYEQYF. The CDR3 DNA is TGTGCCAGCGCCAGGACCAGGACAGGGGGCTACGAGCAGTACTTC. The genes are TRBV2 and TRBJ2-7, with 10 bases lining up with TRBD1. The V gene end was trimmed by 8 bases and the J gene end by 3 bases; junction bases not matched to a gene: 10. CDR3 size: 15 residues. Germline values: CDR1 SNHLY, CDR2 FYNNEI.

This clonotype was seen many times. The chain uses TRBV28 and TRBJ1-5, with D maybe TRBD1 (5 bases). Trimming took off 6 bases at V and 7 bases at J, with 13 bases between the two ends. The CDR3 sequence is 13 residues long. CDR1 is MDHEN, CDR2 SYDVKM, per germline. CDR3 in amino acids: CASSQYGDQPQHF. CDR3 bases: TGTGCCAGCAGCCAATACGGGGACCAGCCCCAGCATTTT. Full variable domain (rest looked up from reference TRBV28 and TRBJ1-5): DVKVTQSSRYLVKRTGEKVFLECVQDMDHENMFWYRQDPGLGLRLIYFSYDVKMKEKGDIPEGYSVSREKKERFSLILESASTNQTSMYLCASSQYGDQPQHFGDGTRLSIL.

This clonotype was recorded at least ten times. This chain joins TRBV29-1 and TRBJ1-2; D remains unclear. The CDR3 covers 13 residues. V lost 2 bases to trimming and J lost 8 bases, with 15 bases between them. The V gene's germline CDR1 is SQVTM and CDR2 ANQGSEA. The CDR3 sequence is CSVENGVSGGYTF. DNA for the CDR3: TGCAGCGTTGAAAATGGGGTTTCGGGCGGCTACACCTTC.

This clonotype occurred many times. This chain joins TRBV20-1 and TRBJ2-7, with TRBD1 as a possible D gene (6 bases). V lost 6 bases and J 2 bases, leaving 14 bases between the germline ends. Germline V lookup: CDR1 DFQATT, CDR2 SNEGSKA (reference sequence). CDR3 length: 13 amino acids. The CDR3, as DNA: TGCAGTGCCATACAGGGAGCGACCTACGAGCAGTACTTC. Residues: CSAIQGATYEQYF.

This clonotype was recorded many times. The chain is built from TRBV27 and TRBJ2-7; D is uncertain. V shed 4 bases and J shed 0 bases, with 13 bases lying between them. The CDR3 sequence is 15 residues long. Germline assignment: CDR1 MNHEY and CDR2 SMNVEV (reference sequence). Here the CDR3 reads CASSSPHRNSYEQYF. The CDR3 nucleotides are TGTGCCAGCAGTTCCCCCCATCGCAACTCCTACGAGCAGTACTTC.

This clonotype was recorded once. V gene TRBV5-1 combines with J gene TRBJ1-1; 7 bases fit TRBD1. The junction had 6 bases not matched to a gene; V was cut back by 5 bases and J by 5 bases. The CDR3 is 13 residues long. Germline V gene lookup returns CDR1 SGHRS and CDR2 YFSETQ. DNA for the CDR3: TGCGCCAGCAGATCACAGGGGACGACTGAAGCTTTCTTT. It specifies CASRSQGTTEAFF.

In its sample, this clonotype was seen many times. The rearrangement joins TRBV5-5 to TRBJ2-7; TRBD1 agrees at 11 bases. The ends lost 3 bases at V and 4 bases at J; junction bases unmatched: 6. The CDR3 has 15 residues. The V gene's germline CDR1 is SGHKS and CDR2 YYEKEE (reference sequence). The CDR3 reads CASSWTGGAPYEQYF. The DNA of the CDR3 is TGTGCCAGCAGCTGGACAGGGGGCGCCCCATACGAGCAGTACTTC.

Ten or more counts support this clonotype. This chain uses TRBV27 with TRBJ2-5, with D possibly being TRBD1 or TRBD2 (6 bases each). The CDR3 has 15 amino acids. CDR1 is MNHEY, CDR2 SMNVEV, per germline (reference sequence). V was clipped by 3 bases and J by 5 bases, with 16 bases between them. CDR3: CASSLGGRATETQYF. DNA of the CDR3: TGTGCCAGCAGTTTGGGGGGCAGGGCGACGGAGACCCAGTACTTC.

There are many counts of this clonotype. The V and J genes are TRBV20-1 and TRBJ2-7; D may be TRBD2 (5 bases). Deletions cut 2 bases from V and 0 bases from J, with 17 bases between. CDR1 is DFQATT and CDR2 is SNEGSKA in the germline V gene (reference sequence). This CDR3 is built from 16 residues. The CDR3 coding sequence is TGCAGTGCTAGACCCATTAAGCGGAATAGCTCCTACGAGCAGTACTTC. Residues: CSARPIKRNSSYEQYF.

This clonotype showed up many times. The chain couples TRBV6-4 to TRBJ2-3, with 10 bases matching TRBD2. Germline V gene sequence: CDR1 MRHNA, CDR2 SNTAGT. The junction had 0 bases not matched to a gene; V was cut back by 0 bases and J by 0 bases. The CDR3 length is 16 residues. CDR3 residues: CASSDSTSGSTDTQYF. Written as DNA, the CDR3 is TGTGCCAGCAGTGACTCGACTAGCGGGAGCACAGATACGCAGTATTTT.

This clonotype was detected ten times or more. V and J are TRBV10-3 and TRBJ2-3, with 8 bases that match TRBD1. The germline gives CDR1 ENHRY, CDR2 SYGVKD. The V gene end was trimmed by 3 bases and the J gene end by 6 bases; junction bases not matched to a gene: 11. The CDR3 contains 16 residues. The CDR3 region has the DNA TGTGCCATCAGTGAACCAAGCCGGACAGGGCGGGATACGCAGTATTTT. Residues: CAISEPSRTGRDTQYF.